This entry lists 21 T cell receptor beta chains sequenced from one sample in a study of regulatory T cells in long-lasting Graves disease. In building TCR beta libraries, iRepertoire HTBI primers were used together with Arm-PCR of CDR3 regions. MiXCR was run by TCRdb on the multiplex PCR reads, yielding one entry per CDR3 protein. The sample holds a few hundred thousand distinct CDR3 sequences, 15% to 20% seen once. Time point indicated: newly diagnosed GD, antithyroid drugs for less than 3 months. The TCR library was prepared using RNA isolated from PBMCs. A further study also used this sample, focusing on T cells in Graves' hyperthyroidism and ophthalmopathy.

The sequenced sample was peripheral blood mononuclear cells (PBMCs), obtained at new diagnosis, from a patient treated with antithyroid drugs. These receptors came from a man aged 40-55 years with Graves disease.

This clonotype was counted only a few times. The rearrangement links TRBV18 to TRBJ2-7; D uncertain. V was trimmed by 0 bases and J by 2 bases, leaving 11 bases between them. Per germline, CDR1 KGHSH and CDR2 LQKENI. The CDR3 runs 15 residues. CDR3 nucleotides: TGTGCCAGCTCACCACCGTTACGGCCCACCTACGAGCAGTACTTC. This gives the protein CASSPPLRPTYEQYF.

This clonotype was counted at least ten times. The V gene is TRBV27, the J gene TRBJ2-3, with TRBD2 identical over 9 bases. The germline V gene has CDR1 MNHEY and CDR2 SMNVEV (reference sequence). The V and J ends lost 4 bases and 2 bases, in that order; junction bases with no gene match: 4. The CDR3 contains 15 residues. As DNA, the CDR3 is TGTGCCAGCAGTTCCTTAGCGGGGGCCACAGATACGCAGTATTTT. Protein: CASSSLAGATDTQYF.

This clonotype has at least ten counts. The chain combines TRBV7-2 with TRBJ2-7, with 9 bases lining up with TRBD1. This CDR3 comprises 14 residues. Germline trimming cut 5 bases from V and 5 bases from J; bases unmatched to any gene: 7. CDR1 is SGHTA, CDR2 FQGNSA, per germline. CDR3 region: CASSPDRGVHEQYF. The CDR3, as DNA: TGTGCCAGCAGCCCCGACAGGGGGGTCCACGAGCAGTACTTC. The full variable domain, rest sourced from reference TRBV7-2 and TRBJ2-7, is GAGVSQSPSNKVTEKGKDVELRCDPISGHTALYWYRQSLGQGLEFLIYFQGNSAPDKSGLPSDRFSAERTGGSVSTLTIQRTQQEDSAVYLCASSPDRGVHEQYFGPGTRLTVT.

This clonotype was seen more than once but under ten times. V is TRBV20-1 and J is TRBJ1-2, with 12 bases matching TRBD1. This CDR3 comprises 15 residues. Germline lookup yields CDR1 DFQATT and CDR2 SNEGSKA (reference sequence). Losses at the gene ends were 5 bases for V and 4 bases for J; bases not matched to a gene: 8. This chain's CDR3 is CSAPSGTGGFYGYTF. CDR3 DNA: TGCAGTGCTCCCTCCGGGACAGGGGGCTTCTATGGCTACACCTTC.

CDR3 residues: CASSTWAGGTQETQYF. The CDR3, as DNA: TGTGCCAGTAGTACCTGGGCAGGGGGAACCCAAGAGACCCAGTACTTC. V usage is TRBV19 and J usage is TRBJ2-5, with 7 bases lining up with TRBD1. V lost 4 bases and J lost 1; bases outside the gene matches: 9. Germline CDR1 and CDR2: LNHDA and SQIVND (reference sequence). This CDR3 spans 16 amino acids.

This clonotype was counted a few times. The chain uses TRBV4-3 and TRBJ1-5; D call uncertain. Trimming removed 4 bases at V and 3 bases at J, with 10 bases between. Germline V gene lookup returns CDR1 LGHNA and CDR2 YSLEER. There are 14 residues in the CDR3. The CDR3 DNA is TGCGCCAGCAGCCCGGTCGCGAACAATCAGCCCCAGCATTTT. It yields the protein CASSPVANNQPQHF.

V usage is TRBV20-1 and J usage is TRBJ2-2; TRBD1 matches 11 bases. The germline gives CDR1 DFQATT, CDR2 SNEGSKA (reference sequence). The CDR3 sequence is 14 residues long. DNA for the CDR3: TGCAGCGCACGGACAGGGGGCAACACCGGGGAGCTGTTTTTT. It encodes CSARTGGNTGELFF.

This clonotype showed up many times. CDR3 in amino acids: CASRRDTDTQYF. As DNA, the CDR3 is TGTGCCAGCAGGCGGGACACAGATACGCAGTATTTT. The J gene is TRBJ2-3, the V gene TRBV2; the D gene is possibly TRBD2 (6 bases). Between the trimmed V and J ends, which lost 6 bases and 2 bases, there was a span of 6 bases. Germline V gene data show CDR1 as SNHLY and CDR2 as FYNNEI. CDR3 length: 12 residues.

This clonotype was detected many times. The chain combines TRBV30 with TRBJ1-1, with D possibly matching TRBD1 (6 bases). Trimming removed 1 base from V and 0 bases from J, with 15 bases in between. Per the germline V gene, CDR1 is GTSNPN and CDR2 is SVGIG (reference sequence). The CDR3 runs to 16 residues. CDR3 region: CAWSEDRTAMNTEAFF. CDR3 in DNA: TGTGCCTGGAGTGAGGACAGAACAGCTATGAACACTGAAGCTTTCTTT.

This clonotype occurred many times. The chain is built from TRBV3-1 and TRBJ1-1; D remains unclear. Per the germline V gene, CDR1 is LGHDT and CDR2 is YNNKEL (reference sequence). The germline V and J ends were trimmed by 1 base and 1 base, with 10 bases remaining between them. The CDR3 totals 15 residues. The CDR3 nucleotides are TGTGCCAGCAGCCAAGGTGATTCAAGGAACACTGAAGCTTTCTTT. Its translation: CASSQGDSRNTEAFF.

This clonotype has only a few counts. The chain employs TRBV3-1 and TRBJ2-5, with TRBD2 identical over 7 bases. The length of the CDR3 is 14 residues. After removal of 5 bases from V and 6 bases from J, the junction contained 9 bases not matched to a gene. Per germline, CDR1 LGHDT and CDR2 YNNKEL (reference sequence). For the CDR3, the DNA is TGTGCCAGCAGCTCTGGACTAGAAGTACAGACCCAGTACTTC. It yields the protein CASSSGLEVQTQYF.

V gene TRBV12-3 or TRBV12-4 combines with J gene TRBJ1-4; D remains unclear. There are 14 residues in the CDR3. Trimming took 3 bases from V and 8 from J, leaving 13 bases between them. In DNA form, the CDR3 reads TGTGCCAGCAGTTTTGAGGGCGCAGGCGAAAAACTGTTTTTT. Translation: CASSFEGAGEKLFF.

This clonotype was picked up many times. CDR3 protein: CASSEGLGPPGYEQYF. CDR3 coding DNA: TGTGCCAGCAGTGAAGGGTTAGGCCCCCCAGGCTACGAGCAGTACTTC. The chain joins TRBV6-1 to TRBJ2-7; D is unresolved. In germline, CDR1 is MNHNS, CDR2 SASEGT. Between the trimmed V and J ends, which lost 1 base and 3 bases, there was a span of 16 bases. The CDR3 runs to 16 residues.

This clonotype was recorded at least ten times. CDR3 DNA: TGTGCCAGCGAGACAACCGGGACTACGCCGTTCTTC. Translation: CASETTGTTPFF. V usage is TRBV2 and J usage is TRBJ2-1, with 7 bases lining up with TRBD2. Unmatched junction bases numbered 13, after V lost 8 bases and J lost 15 bases. Germline-derived CDR1 and CDR2 are SNHLY and FYNNEI. CDR3 size: 12 residues.

This clonotype was seen ten or more times. The CDR3 DNA sequence: TGTGCCAGCAGTTTAGCGGGCAGGGAAATAACAGATACGCAGTATTTT. Protein product: CASSLAGREITDTQYF. The chain links TRBV12-3 or TRBV12-4 to TRBJ2-3; D perhaps matches TRBD1 (5 bases). The CDR3 consists of 16 residues. V dropped 0 bases and J dropped 3 bases, with 13 bases sitting between them.

The chain links TRBV7-2 to TRBJ2-3, with 8 bases lining up with TRBD1. The DNA end is more similar to TRBJ2-5, so the J call may be wrong. The CDR3 is 13 amino acids. Germline V lookup: CDR1 SGHTA, CDR2 FQGNSA. The CDR3 DNA reads TGTGCCAGCGGCTCCACAGGGGGAGAGACCCAGTACTTC. As protein: CASGSTGGETQYF.

The chain recombines TRBV7-2 with TRBJ1-6, with a possible D match to TRBD1 (6 bases). The CDR3 extends over 15 amino acids. Germline-derived CDR1 and CDR2 are SGHTA and FQGNSA. V lost 2 bases, J lost 10 bases, and 15 bases lay in between. In DNA form, the CDR3 reads TGTGCCAGCAGCTTAACCATGGGGGCGAGATCACCCCTCCACTTT. Translating it yields CASSLTMGARSPLHF. Looking up the rest from reference TRBV7-2 and TRBJ1-6 gives the full variable domain: GAGVSQSPSNKVTEKGKDVELRCDPISGHTALYWYRQSLGQGLEFLIYFQGNSAPDKSGLPSDRFSAERTGGSVSTLTIQRTQQEDSAVYLCASSLTMGARSPLHFGNGTRLTVT.

This clonotype was observed many times. V usage is TRBV30 and J usage is TRBJ1-1; D ambiguous. CDR1 and CDR2 from the germline V gene are GTSNPN and SVGIG (reference sequence). Trimming removed 3 bases from V and 1 base from J, with 9 bases in between. The CDR3 covers 13 residues. The CDR3 DNA sequence: TGTGCCTGGAGCGAGCTGCCGAACACTGAAGCTTTCTTT. Residues: CAWSELPNTEAFF.

A few counts support this clonotype. The gene calls are TRBV6-2 or TRBV6-3 and TRBJ2-1; 11 bases are a match to TRBD2. V trimming: 1 base; J trimming: 6 bases; junction bases outside the gene matches: 5. This CDR3 is built from 16 residues. Germline V gene lookup returns CDR1 MNHEY and CDR2 SVGEGT. The CDR3 loop is CASSYFGTSGPNEQFF. CDR3 coding DNA: TGTGCCAGCAGTTACTTCGGGACTAGCGGCCCCAATGAGCAGTTCTTC.

This clonotype showed up many times. V usage is TRBV12-5 and J usage is TRBJ2-1; D not resolved. The length of the CDR3 is 17 residues. V lost 0 bases and J 0 bases, leaving 12 bases between the germline ends. Germline CDR1 and CDR2: LGHNT and FRNRAP. The DNA for the CDR3 is TGTGCTAGTGGTTTGGTATCGAACCGACGCTCCTACAATGAGCAGTTCTTC. It yields the protein CASGLVSNRRSYNEQFF.

This clonotype has more than one count but fewer than ten. The chain recombines TRBV2 with TRBJ1-2; D not resolved. The germline CDR1 and CDR2 sequences are SNHLY and FYNNEI. The CDR3 sequence is 15 residues long. The ends were cut back, 2 bases at V and 1 base at J, with 11 bases in the middle. The CDR3 DNA sequence: TGTGCCAGCAGTGAACCAGGACGAGATAACTATGGCTACACCTTC. It translates to CASSEPGRDNYGYTF. Complete variable domain (other parts from reference TRBV2 and TRBJ1-2): EPEVTQTPSHQVTQMGQEVILRCVPISNHLYFYWYRQILGQKVEFLVSFYNNEISEKSEIFDDQFSVERPDGSNFTLKIRSTKLEDSAMYFCASSEPGRDNYGYTFGSGTRLTVV.